This T cell receptor (beta chain) is from a study of human T cells and chemical hapten exposure. Study summary: Among samples, TCR yields varied mainly because of small differences in pooled library volume.

Time point specified: patch test 3, about 24 weeks after DPC sensitization. Described treatment: therapeutic diphenylcyclopropenone sensitization with weekly scalp DPC. From whole blood left unfractionated, total RNA was extracted. This clonotype was counted between two and nine times. TCRdb reanalysed the RACE reads using MiXCR and keeps one entry per CDR3 protein. The data contain tens of thousands of distinct CDR3 sequences, more than 8% of them singletons. The germline V and J ends were trimmed by 6 bases and 2 bases, with 16 bases remaining between them. Germline-derived CDR1 and CDR2 are SQVTM and ANQGSEA. The CDR3 sequence is 14 residues long.

The specimen comprised whole blood, sampled in connection with sensitization to the hapten diphenylcyclopropenone (DPC). The gene calls are TRBV29-1 and TRBJ1-2; a possible D gene is TRBD1 (5 bases). This receptor was identified in a man aged 50 or older with alopecia areata. Some clones in this sample may be carry-over from other donors' samples. Here the CDR3 reads CSVTTGTTNYGYTF. The CDR3 DNA reads TGCAGCGTCACAACCGGGACGACAAACTATGGCTACACCTTC. Together with reference TRBV29-1 and TRBJ1-2, the CDR3 gives the full variable domain: SAVISQKPSRDICQRGTSLTIQCQVDSQVTMMFWYRQQPGQSLTLIATANQGSEATYESGFVIDKFPISRPNLTFSTLTVSNMSPEDSSIYLCSVTTGTTNYGYTFGSGTRLTVV.